This T cell receptor (beta chain) was found in a study of blood T cell repertoires in COVID-19. Study summary: Both acute and convalescent COVID-19 samples were obtained from the United States, Italy and Spain.

Here immunoSEQ multiplex PCR was the method, and the copy in TCRdb shows in-frame clones only, minus some. Altogether under 95,000 clones are present, roughly four fifths being singletons, with the ten largest covering approximately 1.2%. Germline trimming cut 6 bases from V and 4 bases from J; bases unmatched to any gene: 4. Germline V gene data show CDR1 as LNHDA and CDR2 as SQIVND (reference sequence). The length of the CDR3 is 13 residues. Material: peripheral blood. The chain combines TRBV19 with TRBJ1-1, with 8 bases that match TRBD1. The sequence derives from a woman over 75 with acute or convalescent COVID-19. CDR3 sequence: CASRGDRGTEAFF. CDR3 in DNA: TGTGCCAGTAGGGGAGACAGGGGCACTGAAGCTTTCTTT.